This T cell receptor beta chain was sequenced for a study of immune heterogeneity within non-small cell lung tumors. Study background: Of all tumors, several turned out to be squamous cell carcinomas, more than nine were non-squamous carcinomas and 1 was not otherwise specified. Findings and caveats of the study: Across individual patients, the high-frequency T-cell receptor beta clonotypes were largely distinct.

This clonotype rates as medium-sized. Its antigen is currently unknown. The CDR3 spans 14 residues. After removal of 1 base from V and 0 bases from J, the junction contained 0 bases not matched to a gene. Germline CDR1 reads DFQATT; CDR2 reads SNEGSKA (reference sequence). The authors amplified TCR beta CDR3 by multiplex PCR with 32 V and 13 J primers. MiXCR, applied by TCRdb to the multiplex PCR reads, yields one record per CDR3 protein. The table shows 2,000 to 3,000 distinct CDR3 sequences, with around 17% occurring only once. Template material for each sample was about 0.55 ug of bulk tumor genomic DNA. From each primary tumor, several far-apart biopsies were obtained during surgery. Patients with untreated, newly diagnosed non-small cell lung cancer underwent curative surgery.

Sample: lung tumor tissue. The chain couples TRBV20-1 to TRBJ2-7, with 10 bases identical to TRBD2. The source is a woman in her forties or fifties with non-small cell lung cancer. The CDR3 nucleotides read TGCAGTGCTAGAGGACTAGCGGGCTCCTACGAGCAGTACTTC. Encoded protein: CSARGLAGSYEQYF.